The rows below give T cell receptor beta chains drawn from one sample of a study of OX40 agonist ivuxolimab in advanced cancers. The repertoire was sequenced with immunoSEQ multiplex PCR; TCRdb's copy has only in-frame clones and lacks some. The sample lists tens of thousands of clones, 90% occurring once. The source material was CD4+ or CD8+ T cells sorted from blood, sampled in a trial of the OX40 agonist ivuxolimab. The origin of the receptors is an adult with an advanced solid tumor such as melanoma, head and neck, liver or kidney cancer. CDR3s include the opening cysteine and the closing phenylalanine or tryptophan. The order of the fields is clone size, D gene, V gene, J gene, CDR3 protein, CDR3 DNA. A D gene is named only where the DNA matches it firmly. Rows may omit the clone size; those that give it use once, few, many or a size class.

once	TRBD1	TRBV2	TRBJ2-7	CASSFPQTGGASYEQYF	TGTGCCAGCAGTTTTCCCCAAACAGGGGGCGCGTCCTACGAGCAGTACTTC
-	-	TRBV30	TRBJ2-7	CAWSGKEPLTYEQYF	TGTGCCTGGAGTGGTAAGGAACCCTTAACCTACGAGCAGTACTTC
-	-	TRBV2	TRBJ1-2	CAATGGDGYTF	TGTGCCGCCACGGGGGGAGATGGCTACACCTTC
-	TRBD1	TRBV19	TRBJ2-2	CASSDDRGIGELFF	TGTGCCAGTAGTGATGACAGGGGTATCGGGGAGCTGTTTTTT
-	-	TRBV5-1	TRBJ1-2	CASSLTGGNYGYTF	TGCGCCAGCAGCTTGACGGGGGGTAACTATGGCTACACCTTC
-	-	TRBV5-4	TRBJ2-3	CASSLTGFGEADTQYF	TGTGCCAGCAGCTTGACTGGGTTCGGGGAGGCAGATACGCAGTATTTT
once	TRBD2	TRBV7-3	TRBJ2-5	CASSLGAGGLETQYF	TGTGCCAGCAGCTTAGGAGCGGGAGGGTTAGAGACCCAGTACTTC
once	-	TRBV7-9	TRBJ1-2	CASSLGQDYGYTF	TGTGCCAGCAGCTTAGGGCAGGATTATGGCTACACCTTC
-	TRBD2	TRBV6-5	TRBJ2-5	CASSYGAGRGETQYF	TGTGCCAGCAGTTACGGAGCGGGACGAGGAGAGACCCAGTACTTC
-	TRBD1	TRBV9	TRBJ1-1	CASSGTGVGTEAFF	TGTGCCAGCAGCGGAACAGGGGTCGGCACTGAAGCTTTCTTT
-	TRBD1	TRBV11-3	TRBJ2-4	CASSETGGAPIQYF	TGTGCCAGCAGCGAGACAGGGGGCGCACCCATTCAGTACTTC
-	-	TRBV6-1	TRBJ1-2	CASSEVDNGDNGYTF	TGTGCCAGCAGTGAAGTAGACAACGGAGATAATGGCTACACCTTC
-	-	TRBV6-5	TRBJ1-3	CASSYEGSGNTIYF	TGTGCCAGCAGTTACGAAGGCTCTGGAAACACCATATATTTT
-	-	TRBV9	TRBJ2-7	CASSQYGSSYEQYF	TGTGCCAGCAGCCAGTACGGGAGCTCCTACGAGCAGTACTTC
-	-	TRBV4-1	TRBJ2-7	CASSQDGMAGYEQYF	TGCGCCAGCAGCCAAGACGGGATGGCGGGCTACGAGCAGTACTTC
-	-	TRBV10-3	TRBJ2-1	CAISGGHNEQFF	TGTGCCATCAGTGGGGGTCACAATGAGCAGTTCTTC
-	-	TRBV5-6	TRBJ2-7	CASSLAQGRAYEQYF	TGTGCCAGCAGCTTGGCCCAGGGTCGGGCCTACGAGCAGTACTTC
-	TRBD2	TRBV7-6	TRBJ2-7	CASSSALAEASYEQYF	TGTGCCAGCAGCTCAGCACTAGCGGAGGCCTCCTACGAGCAGTACTTC
-	-	TRBV18	TRBJ2-5	CASSPGQQETQYF	TGTGCCAGCTCTCCAGGACAGCAAGAGACCCAGTACTTC
few	-	TRBV6-1	TRBJ1-1	CASGPRAVMNTEAFF	TGTGCCAGCGGGCCTCGAGCAGTAATGAACACTGAAGCTTTCTTT
-	TRBD1	TRBV6-5	TRBJ1-5	CASSYTGGSNQPQHF	TGTGCCAGCAGTTACACAGGGGGCAGCAATCAGCCCCAGCATTTT